This T cell receptor beta chain was identified during a study of Ad26.COV2.S vaccination and SARS-CoV-2 variants. Repertoires were generated with immunoSEQ multiplex PCR, while TCRdb's copy carries only in-frame clones and drops some. Seen here are just under 250,000 clones, around 87% observed once, and the top ten hold 9.5% to 12%. Overall study results and limits: Placebo recipients had lower spike-specific TCR breadth than vaccine recipients. Breadth, reportedly substantial, characterized the spike-specific CD8+ and CD4+ T cell responses after vaccination.

The CDR3 totals 16 residues. V was clipped by 4 bases and J by 5 bases; unmatched bases: 12. Germline loops: CDR1 SEHNR, CDR2 FQNEAQ (reference sequence). Regarding treatment: 15 to 20 received Ad26.COV2.S at low or high dose, single or two shots; 5 received placebo; per-sample allocation not given. Day 63 after the first injection of vaccine or placebo was the sampling time. In the case of this clone: What it binds is not known.

The chain uses TRBV7-9 and TRBJ1-1; 8 bases are shared with TRBD1. Sequenced material: peripheral blood, taken in a trial of Ad26.COV2.S vaccine versus placebo. The clonotype comes from a person between 18 and 65 years old who received the Ad26.COV2.S COVID-19 vaccine or a placebo. CDR3 sequence (DNA): TGTGCCAGCAGCTGGGAGGCTACAGGGGGAGGGACTGAAGCTTTCTTT. It specifies CASSWEATGGGTEAFF.